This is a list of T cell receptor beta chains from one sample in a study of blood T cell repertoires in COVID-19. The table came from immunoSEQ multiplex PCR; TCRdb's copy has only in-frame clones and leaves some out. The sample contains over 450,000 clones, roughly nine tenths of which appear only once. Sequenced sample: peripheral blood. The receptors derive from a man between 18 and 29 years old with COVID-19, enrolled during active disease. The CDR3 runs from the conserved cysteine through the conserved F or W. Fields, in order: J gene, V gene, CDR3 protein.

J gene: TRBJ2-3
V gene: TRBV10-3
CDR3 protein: CAIRTGGDTDTQYF

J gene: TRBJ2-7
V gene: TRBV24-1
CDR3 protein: CATAGTSGSLSYEQYF

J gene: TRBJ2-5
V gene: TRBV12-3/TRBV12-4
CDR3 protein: CASSRGVETQYF

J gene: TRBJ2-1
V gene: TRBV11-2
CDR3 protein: CASSRPGVGGPEQEQFF

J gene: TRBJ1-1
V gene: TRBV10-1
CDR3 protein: CASSETGVRTEAFF

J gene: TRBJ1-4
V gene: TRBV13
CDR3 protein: CASSREANEKLFF

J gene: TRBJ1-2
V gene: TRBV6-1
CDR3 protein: CASSEGQPLYGYTF

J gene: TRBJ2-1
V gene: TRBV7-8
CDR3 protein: CASSLATGGRGNEQFF

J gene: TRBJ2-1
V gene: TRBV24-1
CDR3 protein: CATSEVTSSYNEQFF

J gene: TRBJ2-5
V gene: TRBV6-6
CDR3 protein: CASSNRGTGGKTQYF

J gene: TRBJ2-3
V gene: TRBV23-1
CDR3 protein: CASSQRRGYCTDTQYF

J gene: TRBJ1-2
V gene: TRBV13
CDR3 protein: CASSTGTGGGGYTF

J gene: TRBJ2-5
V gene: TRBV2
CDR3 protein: CASKVQGIGETQYF

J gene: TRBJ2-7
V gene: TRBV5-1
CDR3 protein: CASSLSPGQGAYEQYF

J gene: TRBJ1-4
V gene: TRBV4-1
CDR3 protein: CASSNEDRDREKLFF

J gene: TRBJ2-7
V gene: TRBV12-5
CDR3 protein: CAKRAGGQYF

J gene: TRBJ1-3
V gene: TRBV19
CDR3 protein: CASSIGAGGNTIYF

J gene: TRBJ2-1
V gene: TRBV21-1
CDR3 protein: CASSKAGFGAGPVGYNEQFF

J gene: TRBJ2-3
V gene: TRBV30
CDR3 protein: CAWSVQRVVWTDTQYF

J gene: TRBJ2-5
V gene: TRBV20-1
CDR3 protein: CSASSIRAETQYF

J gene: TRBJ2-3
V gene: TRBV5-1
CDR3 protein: CASSETGSTDTQYF

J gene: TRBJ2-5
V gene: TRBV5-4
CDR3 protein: CASSNRDSHHQETQYF

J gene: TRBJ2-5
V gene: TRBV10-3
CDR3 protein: CAISETGQGQETQYF

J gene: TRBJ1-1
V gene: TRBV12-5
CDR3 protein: CASGFGRKNTEAFF

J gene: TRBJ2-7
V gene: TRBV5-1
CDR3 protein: CASSTEGYEQYF

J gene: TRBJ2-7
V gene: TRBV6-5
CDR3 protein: CASTRGGPEEQYF

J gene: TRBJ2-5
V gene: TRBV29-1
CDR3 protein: CSVAGLGIGREREETQYF

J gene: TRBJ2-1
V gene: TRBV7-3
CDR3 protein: CASSLTLANEQFF

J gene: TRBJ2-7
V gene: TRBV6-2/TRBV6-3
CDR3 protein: CASSSPGGRDEQYF

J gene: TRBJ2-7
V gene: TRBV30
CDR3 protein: CAWSNGGYYEQYF

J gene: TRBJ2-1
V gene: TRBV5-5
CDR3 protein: CASRFQGSSYNEQFF

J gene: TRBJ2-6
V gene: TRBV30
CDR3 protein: CAKSGSGANVLTF

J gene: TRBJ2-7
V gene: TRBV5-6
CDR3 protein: CASSRQGSGEQYF

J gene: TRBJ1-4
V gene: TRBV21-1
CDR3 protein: CASSKSTRNAEKLFF

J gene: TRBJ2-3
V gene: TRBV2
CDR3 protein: CASSEAVGGADTQYF

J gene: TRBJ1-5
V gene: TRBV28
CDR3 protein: CASSSQPSGGGNQPQHF

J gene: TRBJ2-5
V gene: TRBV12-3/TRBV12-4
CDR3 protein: CASRGGSETQYF

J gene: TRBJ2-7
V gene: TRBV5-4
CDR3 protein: CASSYGAVEQYF

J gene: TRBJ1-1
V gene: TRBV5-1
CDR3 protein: CASSQGGTFGEAFF

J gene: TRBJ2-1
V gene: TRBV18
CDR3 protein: CASSLGDNEQFF